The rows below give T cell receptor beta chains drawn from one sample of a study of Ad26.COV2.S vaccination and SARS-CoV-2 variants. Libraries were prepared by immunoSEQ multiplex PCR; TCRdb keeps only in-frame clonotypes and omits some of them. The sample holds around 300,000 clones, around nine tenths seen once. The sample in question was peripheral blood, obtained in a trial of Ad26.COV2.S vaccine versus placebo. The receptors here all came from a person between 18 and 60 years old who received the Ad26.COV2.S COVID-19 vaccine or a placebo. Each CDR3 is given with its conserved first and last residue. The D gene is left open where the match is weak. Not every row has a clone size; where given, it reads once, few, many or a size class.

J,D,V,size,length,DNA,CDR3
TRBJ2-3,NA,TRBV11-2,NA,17,TGTGCCAGCAGCCCCAAATTAGGGTGGGGGATCACAGATACGCAGTATTTT,CASSPKLGWGITDTQYF
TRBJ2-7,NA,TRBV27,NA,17,TGTGCCAGCACCCACAGGGCCTTGGCGGGGGTGATCTACGAGCAGTACTTC,CASTHRALAGVIYEQYF
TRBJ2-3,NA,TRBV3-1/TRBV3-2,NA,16,TGTGCCAGCAGCCAAGCCCTCGGAGCTAGCACAGATACGCAGTATTTT,CASSQALGASTDTQYF
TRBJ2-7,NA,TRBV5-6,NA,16,TGTGCCAGCAGCTTGGAGGTGGGGGGTGGCTCCTACGAGCAGTACTTC,CASSLEVGGGSYEQYF
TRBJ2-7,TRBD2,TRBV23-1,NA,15,TGCGCCAGCAGTCGGACTAGCGGGGGCTTCGAAGAGCAGTACTTC,CASSRTSGGFEEQYF
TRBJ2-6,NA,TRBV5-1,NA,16,TGCGCCAGCAGCCCTGAGGTTGGCTCTGGGGCCAACGTCCTGACTTTC,CASSPEVGSGANVLTF
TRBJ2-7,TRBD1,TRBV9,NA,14,TGTGCCAGCAGCTACCGGGACAGTGCCTACGAGCAGTACTTC,CASSYRDSAYEQYF
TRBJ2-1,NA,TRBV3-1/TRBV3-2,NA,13,TGTGCCAGCAGGTCGCAGGCGAACAATGAGCAGTTCTTC,CASRSQANNEQFF
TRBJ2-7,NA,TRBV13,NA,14,TGTGCCAGCAGCTTAGGTGGCAGATCGGCGGGGCAGTACTTC,CASSLGGRSAGQYF
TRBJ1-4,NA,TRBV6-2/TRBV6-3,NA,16,TGTGCCAGCAGTACACCCCGACAGACAACTAATGAAAAACTGTTTTTT,CASSTPRQTTNEKLFF
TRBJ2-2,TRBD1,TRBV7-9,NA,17,TGTGCCAGCAGCTGGCCTCGACAGGGTAGGGACACCGGGGAGCTGTTTTTT,CASSWPRQGRDTGELFF
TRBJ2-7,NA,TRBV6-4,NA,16,TGTGCCAGCAGTTCCGGGACTCACGCTCGGTCCCGCGAGCAGTACTTC,CASSSGTHARSREQYF
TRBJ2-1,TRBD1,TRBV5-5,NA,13,TGTGCCAGCACCCGGACAGGGATGAATGAGCAGTTCTTC,CASTRTGMNEQFF
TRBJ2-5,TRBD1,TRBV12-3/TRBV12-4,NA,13,TGTGCCAGCAGCCGGGACAGGGTTGAGACCCAGTACTTC,CASSRDRVETQYF
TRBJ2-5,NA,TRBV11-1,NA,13,TGTGCCAGCAGCTTAGCGTCCCAAGAGACCCAGTACTTC,CASSLASQETQYF
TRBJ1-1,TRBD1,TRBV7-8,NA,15,TGTGCCAGCAGCTTAGGGACAGGGAGATACACTGAAGCTTTCTTT,CASSLGTGRYTEAFF
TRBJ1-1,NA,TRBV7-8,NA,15,TGTGCCAGCAGCACCCAACAGCTCGTGAACACTGAAGCTTTCTTT,CASSTQQLVNTEAFF
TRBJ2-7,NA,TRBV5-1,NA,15,TGCGCCAGCAGTCGTTTGTTTGGACCCGACTACGAGCAGTACTTC,CASSRLFGPDYEQYF
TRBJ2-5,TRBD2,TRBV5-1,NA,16,TGCGCCAGCAGCTTGGAAGCGGGAGGGTCCCAAGAGACCCAGTACTTC,CASSLEAGGSQETQYF
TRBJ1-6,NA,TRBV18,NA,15,TGTGCCAGCTCACCTACCGGGGCAGAAAATTCACCCCTCCACTTT,CASSPTGAENSPLHF
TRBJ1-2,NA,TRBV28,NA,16,TGTGCCAGCAGTTCGTCTACAAGGTTTAGGTCCTATGGCTACACCTTC,CASSSSTRFRSYGYTF
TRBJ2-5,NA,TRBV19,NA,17,TGTGCCAGTAGTATGAGAGGGGGGGGACAGGAGGTGGAGACCCAGTACTTC,CASSMRGGGQEVETQYF
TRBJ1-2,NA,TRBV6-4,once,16,TGTGCCAGCAGTGACTCGACAGGTGAAACTAACTATGGCTACACCTTC,CASSDSTGETNYGYTF
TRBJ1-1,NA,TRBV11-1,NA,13,TGTGCCAGCAGACAGGGTTGGGACACTGAAGCTTTCTTT,CASRQGWDTEAFF
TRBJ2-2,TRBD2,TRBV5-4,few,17,TGTGCCAGCAGCTTCGGGGCGCGGGGGGTAAACACCGGGGAGCTGTTTTTT,CASSFGARGVNTGELFF
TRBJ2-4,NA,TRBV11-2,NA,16,TGTGCCAGCAGCTTAGGTCAGGGGGGTGCCAAAAACATTCAGTACTTC,CASSLGQGGAKNIQYF
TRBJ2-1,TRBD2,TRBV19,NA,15,TGTGCCAGTAGTGGGGGACTAGCTTTTCTCAATGAGCAGTTCTTC,CASSGGLAFLNEQFF
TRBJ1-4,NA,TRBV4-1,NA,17,TGCGCCAGCAGCCACGAAAGGGGGGGGAAACGGGGTGAAAAACTGTTTTTT,CASSHERGGKRGEKLFF
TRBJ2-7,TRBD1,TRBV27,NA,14,TGTGCCAGCAGATATGGGTCAGGGGGCGGCGAGCAGTACTTC,CASRYGSGGGEQYF
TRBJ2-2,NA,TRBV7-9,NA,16,TGTGCCAGCAGCCCTATCTCAGGCCCAATATCCGGGGAGCTGTTTTTT,CASSPISGPISGELFF
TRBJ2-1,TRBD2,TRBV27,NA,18,TGTGCCAGCAGTTTATATCGCCGACTAGCGGGGGTTAACAATGAGCAGTTCTTC,CASSLYRRLAGVNNEQFF
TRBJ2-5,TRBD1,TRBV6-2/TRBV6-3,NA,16,TGTGCCAGCAGTTACAGTCCCCAGGGGGCGAAGGAGACCCAGTACTTC,CASSYSPQGAKETQYF
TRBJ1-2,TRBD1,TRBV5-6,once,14,TGTGCCAGCACCATGGACAGGGGGGCCTATGGCTACACCTTC,CASTMDRGAYGYTF
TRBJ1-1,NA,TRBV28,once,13,TGTGCCAGCAGTTTTGGGACCCCGTTGACGCCTTTCTTT,CASSFGTPLTPFF
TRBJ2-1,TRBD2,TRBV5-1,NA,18,TGCGCCAGCAGCTTGGGGGGTTTTGGGACTAGCGGTAACAATGAGCAGTTCTTC,CASSLGGFGTSGNNEQFF
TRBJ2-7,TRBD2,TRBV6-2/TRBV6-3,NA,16,TGTGCCAGCAGTTCTCTAGCGGGGGGTCTACACTACGAGCAGTACTTC,CASSSLAGGLHYEQYF
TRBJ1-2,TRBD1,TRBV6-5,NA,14,TGTGCCAGCGGACCGGGACAGGGGATCGGGGGCTACACCTTC,CASGPGQGIGGYTF
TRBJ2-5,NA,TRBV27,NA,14,TGTGCCAGCAGCAACGAAAGGGTTTCCGAGACCCAGTACTTC,CASSNERVSETQYF
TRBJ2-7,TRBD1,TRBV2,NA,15,TGTGCCAGCAGTGGCCCCGGGACAGGGGCCTACGAGCAGTACTTC,CASSGPGTGAYEQYF
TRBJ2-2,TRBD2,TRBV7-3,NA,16,TGTGCCAGCAGCTTACTCGGGACTAGGTACACCGGGGAGCTGTTTTTT,CASSLLGTRYTGELFF
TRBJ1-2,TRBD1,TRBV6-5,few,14,TGTGCCAGCAGGGGGACAGGGGGCGCAGATGGCTACACCTTC,CASRGTGGADGYTF
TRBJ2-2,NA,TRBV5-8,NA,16,TGTGCCAGCAGCGTGGACCCGTTGGGTTACACCGGGGAGCTGTTTTTT,CASSVDPLGYTGELFF
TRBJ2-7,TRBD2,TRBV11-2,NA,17,TGTGCCAGCAGCTTCAAAGGACTAGCGGGATCTTCCTACGAGCAGTACTTC,CASSFKGLAGSSYEQYF
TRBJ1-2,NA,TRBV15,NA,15,TGTGCCACCAGCAGGGGCTTTCGGGAGCACTATGGCTACACCTTC,CATSRGFREHYGYTF
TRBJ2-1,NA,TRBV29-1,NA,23,TGCAGCGTTGAGAGACTCACAAGACCTCAAGTGGGAAACACAGGACGGTTTTTACATGAGCAGTTCTTC,CSVERLTRPQVGNTGRFLHEQFF
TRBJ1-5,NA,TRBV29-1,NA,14,TGCAGCGTGGCTGAGTGGGGGACGGGCCAGCCCCAGCATTTT,CSVAEWGTGQPQHF
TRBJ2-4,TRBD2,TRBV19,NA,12,TGTGCCAGTAGTAGCGGGGGAAACATTCAGTACTTC,CASSSGGNIQYF
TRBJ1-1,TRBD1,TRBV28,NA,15,TGTGCCAGCAGTAACCCAAGACAGGGCAACACTGAAGCTTTCTTT,CASSNPRQGNTEAFF
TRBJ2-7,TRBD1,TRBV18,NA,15,TGTGCCAGCTCCCCAGGGACAGTCCTCTCCTACGAGCAGTACTTC,CASSPGTVLSYEQYF